This TCR beta chain is drawn from a study of cytomegalovirus exposure and HLA in healthy donors. Overall study results and limits: CMV antigen specificity of three CMV-associated chains was confirmed in vitro. Many donors carried some public TCRs, although rarity characterized most TCR sequences.

Germline CDR1 reads WNHNN; CDR2 reads SYGVQD (reference sequence). With 6 bases clipped from V and 4 bases from J, the junction kept 4 bases outside the gene matches. This CDR3 has 15 amino acids. A word on this clone: What it binds is not known.

The assay was immunoSEQ multiplex PCR, and TCRdb's table has in-frame clones only and misses some. The table records approximately 240,000 clones, about nine tenths of them present only once. The V and J genes are TRBV10-1 and TRBJ2-3; the match to TRBD2 covers 13 bases. This clonotype was sampled from a woman under 30 in good health and CMV-seronegative. Sample: PBMCs. The CDR3: CASSAGLAGPDTQYF. CDR3 in DNA: TGCGCCAGCAGCGCGGGACTAGCGGGACCAGATACGCAGTATTTT.